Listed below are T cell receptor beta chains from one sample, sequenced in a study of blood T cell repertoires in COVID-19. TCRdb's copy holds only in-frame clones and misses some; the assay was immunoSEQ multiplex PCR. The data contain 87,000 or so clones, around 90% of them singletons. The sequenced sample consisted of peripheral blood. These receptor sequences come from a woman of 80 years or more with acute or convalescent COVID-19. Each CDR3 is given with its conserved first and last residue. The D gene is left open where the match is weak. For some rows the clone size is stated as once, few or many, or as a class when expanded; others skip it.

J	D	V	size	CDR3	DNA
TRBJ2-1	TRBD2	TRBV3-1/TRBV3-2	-	CASSPIAGFYNEQFF	TGTGCCAGCAGCCCGATAGCGGGCTTCTACAATGAGCAGTTCTTC
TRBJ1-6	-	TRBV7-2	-	CASSVRVAYNSPLHF	TGTGCCAGCAGTGTCAGGGTCGCCTATAATTCACCCCTCCACTTT
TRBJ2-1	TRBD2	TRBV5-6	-	CASSLAAAGGDYNEQFF	TGTGCCAGCAGCTTGGCCGCGGCGGGGGGTGACTACAATGAGCAGTTCTTC
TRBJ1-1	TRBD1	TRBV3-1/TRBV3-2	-	CASSLGEGQGAEAFF	TGTGCCAGCAGCTTGGGGGAGGGACAGGGGGCTGAAGCTTTCTTT
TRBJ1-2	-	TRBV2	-	CASSVSSNYGYTF	TGTGCCAGCAGTGTTTCTTCTAACTATGGCTACACCTTC
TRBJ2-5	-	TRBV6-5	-	CASSRTGGETQYF	TGTGCCAGCAGCCGAACCGGGGGAGAGACCCAGTACTTC
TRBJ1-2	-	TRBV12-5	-	CASGSLTGGGYTF	TGTGCTAGTGGTTCGTTAACAGGTGGTGGCTACACCTTC
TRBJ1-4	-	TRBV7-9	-	CASRLGQGDSTNEKLFF	TGTGCCAGCAGACTTGGGCAGGGTGACTCAACTAATGAAAAACTGTTTTTT
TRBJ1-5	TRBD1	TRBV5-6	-	CASSLSGRTGNQPQHF	TGTGCCAGCAGCTTGTCAGGTAGGACAGGGAATCAGCCCCAGCATTTT
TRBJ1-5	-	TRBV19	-	CASSAGLGGSNQPQHF	TGTGCCAGTAGTGCGGGACTGGGGGGGAGCAATCAGCCCCAGCATTTT
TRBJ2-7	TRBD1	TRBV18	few	CASSYGQGYEQYF	TGTGCCAGCTCGTATGGACAGGGGTACGAGCAGTACTTC
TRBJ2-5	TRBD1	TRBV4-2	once	CASSGRQGQETQYF	TGTGCCAGCAGCGGGCGACAGGGTCAAGAGACCCAGTACTTC
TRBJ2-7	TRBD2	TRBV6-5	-	CASSRTSGGTYEQYF	TGTGCCAGCAGCCGGACTAGCGGGGGTACCTACGAGCAGTACTTC
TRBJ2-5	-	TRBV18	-	CASSLNLEETQYF	TGTGCCAGCTCTCTGAACTTAGAAGAGACCCAGTACTTC
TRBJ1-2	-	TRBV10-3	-	CASVRGQDGGYTF	TGTGCCTCGGTCAGGGGCCAGGATGGGGGCTACACCTTC
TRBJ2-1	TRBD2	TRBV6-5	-	CASSYGRGGRDEQFF	TGTGCCAGCAGTTACGGGCGGGGGGGCCGTGATGAGCAGTTCTTC
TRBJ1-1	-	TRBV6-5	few	CASSYLGSHTEAFF	TGTGCCAGCAGTTACCTAGGCAGCCACACTGAAGCTTTCTTT
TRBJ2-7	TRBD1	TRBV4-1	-	CASSQPAGQALSYEQYF	TGCGCCAGCAGCCAACCCGCGGGACAGGCTTTATCCTACGAGCAGTACTTC
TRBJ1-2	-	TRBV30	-	CAWVRQGDYGYTF	TGTGCCTGGGTCCGACAAGGGGACTATGGCTACACCTTC
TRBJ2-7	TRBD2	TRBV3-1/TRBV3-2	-	CASSHSGRAMSEQYF	TGTGCCAGCAGCCATAGCGGGAGGGCCATGTCCGAGCAGTACTTC
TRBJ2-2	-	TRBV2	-	CASSEESQSVVTGELFF	TGTGCCAGCAGTGAAGAGTCGCAGAGCGTGGTCACCGGGGAGCTGTTTTTT
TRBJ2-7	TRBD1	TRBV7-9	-	CASGPDRESEQYF	TGTGCCAGCGGGCCGGACAGGGAGAGCGAGCAGTACTTC
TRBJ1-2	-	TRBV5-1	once	CASSFQGYTF	TGCGCCAGCAGCTTCCAAGGCTACACCTTC
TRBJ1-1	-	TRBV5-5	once	CASSPSRARAYTEAFF	TGTGCCAGCAGCCCAAGTCGGGCCAGGGCTTACACTGAAGCTTTCTTT
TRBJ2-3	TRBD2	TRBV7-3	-	CASSSGTSSSTDTQYF	TGTGCCAGCAGCTCGGGGACTAGCTCTAGCACAGATACGCAGTATTTT
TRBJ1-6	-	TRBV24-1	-	CATSPGSATPLHF	TGTGCCACCTCCCCCGGGAGCGCTACACCCCTCCACTTT
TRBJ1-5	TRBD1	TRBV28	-	CASKQGAGNQPQHF	TGTGCCAGCAAGCAGGGGGCCGGCAATCAGCCCCAGCATTTT
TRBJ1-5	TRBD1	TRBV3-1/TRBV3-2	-	CASSQGQGTQPQHF	TGTGCCAGCAGCCAAGGACAGGGGACTCAGCCCCAGCATTTT
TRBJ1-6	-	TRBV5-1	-	CASSLDGNSPLHF	TGCGCCAGCAGCTTGGACGGGAATTCACCCCTCCACTTT
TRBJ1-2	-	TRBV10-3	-	CAIGAGHSTNYGYTF	TGTGCCATCGGGGCAGGGCATTCAACTAACTATGGCTACACCTTC
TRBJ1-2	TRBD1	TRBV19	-	CASSWDSRYGYTF	TGTGCCAGTAGTTGGGACAGCAGATATGGCTACACCTTC
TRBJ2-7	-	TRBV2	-	CASREQTDSPRQYF	TGTGCCAGCAGGGAACAAACGGACAGCCCCAGGCAGTACTTC
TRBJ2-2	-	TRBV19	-	CASSNSMGAGELFF	TGTGCCAGTAGTAATTCCATGGGCGCCGGGGAGCTGTTTTTT
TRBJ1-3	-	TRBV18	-	CASSPSQTDSGNTIYF	TGTGCCAGCTCACCCTCTCAGACAGATTCTGGAAACACCATATATTTT
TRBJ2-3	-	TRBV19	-	CASKRVSTDTQYF	TGTGCCAGTAAGCGGGTAAGCACAGATACGCAGTATTTT
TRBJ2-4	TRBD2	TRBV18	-	CASSPGGPTSGRNIQYF	TGTGCCAGCTCACCGGGAGGGCCGACTAGCGGCCGAAACATTCAGTACTTC
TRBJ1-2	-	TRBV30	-	CARLDRPYGYTF	TGTGCCCGTCTAGACAGGCCGTATGGCTACACCTTC
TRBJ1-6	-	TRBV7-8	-	CASSQLNSPLHF	TGTGCCAGCAGCCAACTCAATTCACCCCTCCACTTT
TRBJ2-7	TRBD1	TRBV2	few	CASRAAGQDYEQYF	TGTGCCAGCAGAGCGGCGGGACAGGACTACGAGCAGTACTTC
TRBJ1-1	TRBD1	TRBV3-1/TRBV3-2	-	CASSRQGAGKEAFF	TGTGCCAGCAGCCGACAGGGCGCAGGGAAGGAAGCTTTCTTT
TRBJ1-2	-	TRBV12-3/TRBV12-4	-	CASSGQGYYGYTF	TGTGCCAGCAGCGGGCAGGGTTACTATGGCTACACCTTC
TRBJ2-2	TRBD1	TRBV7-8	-	CASSLLGQGGGELFF	TGTGCCAGCAGCTTATTAGGACAGGGTGGCGGGGAGCTGTTTTTT
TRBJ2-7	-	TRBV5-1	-	CASSVDPGAYEQYF	TGCGCCAGCAGCGTGGATCCGGGAGCCTACGAGCAGTACTTC
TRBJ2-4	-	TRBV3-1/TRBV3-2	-	CASSQRRGPENIQYF	TGTGCCAGCAGCCAGAGGAGGGGGCCTGAAAACATTCAGTACTTC
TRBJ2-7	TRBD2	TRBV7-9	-	CASSLLGDSGTAYEQYF	TGTGCCAGCAGCTTATTGGGGGATAGCGGGACGGCCTACGAGCAGTACTTC
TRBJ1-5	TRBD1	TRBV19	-	CASSIGTGLSNQPQHF	TGTGCCAGTAGTATAGGGACAGGACTTAGCAATCAGCCCCAGCATTTT
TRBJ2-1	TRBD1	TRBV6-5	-	CASSYGTGWQFF	TGTGCCAGCAGTTACGGGACAGGGTGGCAGTTCTTC
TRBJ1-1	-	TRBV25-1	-	CASSESWEGIKAFF	TGTGCCAGCAGTGAATCGTGGGAGGGGATAAAAGCTTTCTTT
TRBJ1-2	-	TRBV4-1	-	CASSFEQSAYYGYTF	TGCGCCAGCAGCTTTGAACAGTCGGCATACTATGGCTACACCTTC
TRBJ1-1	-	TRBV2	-	CASSEAGGGTEAFF	TGTGCCAGCAGTGAAGCGGGGGGGGGCACTGAAGCTTTCTTT
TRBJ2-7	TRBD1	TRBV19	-	CASSRASTGALAYEQYF	TGTGCCAGTAGTAGGGCGTCTACAGGGGCCCTAGCCTACGAGCAGTACTTC
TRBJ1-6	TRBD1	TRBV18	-	CASSGTGAGNSPLHF	TGTGCCAGCTCAGGGACAGGAGCGGGTAATTCACCCCTCCACTTT
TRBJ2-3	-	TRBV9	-	CVSSFPGGQGTDTQYF	TGTGTCAGCAGCTTCCCAGGGGGGCAGGGTACAGATACGCAGTATTTT